These T cell receptor beta chains were read from a single sample in a study of cytomegalovirus exposure and HLA in healthy donors. Clones were read by immunoSEQ multiplex PCR, and TCRdb kept only the in-frame ones, dropping some. The sample lists roughly 180,000 clones; about three quarters were seen once. Sample: PBMCs. The receptors here all came from a female donor in good health and CMV-seronegative. Both conserved end residues are part of each CDR3. D genes are given only for firm matches. Rows may omit the clone size; those that give it use once, few, many or a size class.

TRBD1	NA	TRBV4-3	TRBJ1-2	TGCGCCAGCAGCCAACGTTCGGGGCAGGGGGGCTATGGCTACACCTTC	CASSQRSGQGGYGYTF
TRBD1	NA	TRBV7-2	TRBJ2-7	TGTGCCAGCAGCTTAGAGACAGGGGACGAGCAGTACTTC	CASSLETGDEQYF
NA	NA	TRBV2	TRBJ2-5	TGTGCCACCCACAGGGAAAGAGGGCAAGAGACCCAGTACTTC	CATHRERGQETQYF
NA	NA	TRBV7-6	TRBJ2-7	TGTGCCAGCAGCTTAGGTGAGGTAGACGAGCAGTACTTC	CASSLGEVDEQYF
NA	NA	TRBV28	TRBJ1-2	TGTGCCAGCAGTCCCCAGGGATTTAACTATGGCTACACCTTC	CASSPQGFNYGYTF
TRBD1	NA	TRBV5-1	TRBJ1-1	TGCGCCAGCAGCTCCCCGGGGACAGGGATGGGAACTGAAGCTTTCTTT	CASSSPGTGMGTEAFF
TRBD1	NA	TRBV6-5	TRBJ1-5	TGTGCCAGTGGGCAGGGGGAGAATCAGCCCCAGCATTTT	CASGQGENQPQHF
NA	NA	TRBV28	TRBJ1-1	TGTGCCAGCAGCTCCCCTCTCGGGGGGAAGGTGGGGATGAACACTGAAGCTTTCTTT	CASSSPLGGKVGMNTEAFF
TRBD2	NA	TRBV7-3	TRBJ2-7	TGTGCCAGCAGCTTAGGCGGGCCTAGCGGAGCCTACGAGCAGTACTTC	CASSLGGPSGAYEQYF
NA	NA	TRBV21-1	TRBJ2-7	TGTGCCAGCAGCAAAGCGCGTGGAGCAATCATCTACGAGCAGTACTTC	CASSKARGAIIYEQYF
NA	few	TRBV5-1	TRBJ1-3	TGCGCCAGCAGCTTCGGGACTGACGGAAACACCATATATTTT	CASSFGTDGNTIYF
TRBD1	NA	TRBV18	TRBJ1-4	TGTGCCAGCTCACCACGGGACAGGAATAATGAAAAACTGTTTTTT	CASSPRDRNNEKLFF
NA	NA	TRBV5-1	TRBJ2-5	TGCGCCAGCACCAAAATGCCGGAGATGGAGACCCAGTACTTC	CASTKMPEMETQYF
NA	NA	TRBV30	TRBJ2-3	TGTGCCTGGAGTGTAGCGCCTTTCACAGATACGCAGTATTTT	CAWSVAPFTDTQYF
NA	NA	TRBV15	TRBJ1-1	TGTGCCACCAGCCCCCCCGGACAGCCCACTGAAGCTTTCTTT	CATSPPGQPTEAFF
TRBD1	NA	TRBV7-2	TRBJ1-2	TGTGCCAGCAGCTTAACATCGGGACAGGGGGTTGGCTACACCTTC	CASSLTSGQGVGYTF
NA	NA	TRBV19	TRBJ1-4	TGTGCCAGTAGTATATCTCGGGAGAAACTGTTTTTT	CASSISREKLFF